This T cell receptor (beta chain) was profiled in a study of blood T cells in healthy people across ages. On the study more broadly: Using template switching, researchers captured about one barcoded beta molecule for each two T cells. General study points: While age rose, TCR beta diversity per million T cells dropped in a roughly linear way.

Trimming cost V 4 bases and J 1 base, with 11 bases left between them. The germline V gene encodes CDR1 SQVTM and CDR2 ANQGSEA. CDR3 size: 13 residues. About this clonotype itself: No antigen is known for it.

A second PCR of about 7 to 11 cycles used a sample-barcoded 5' primer and a J-beta primer mix. TCRdb re-called the 5' RACE reads with MiXCR, one entry per CDR3 protein. The data contain approximately 940,000 distinct CDR3 sequences, about 44% of them singletons. The people who gave samples were healthy Caucasians from Russia, aged roughly 6 to 90. The rearrangement links TRBV29-1 to TRBJ2-7; D gene ambiguous. This sequence originates from a man younger than 45 in good health. The specimen sequenced was blood. CDR3 sequence reads: CSVVALGSYEQYF. The CDR3 DNA reads as TGCAGCGTTGTGGCTCTGGGGTCCTACGAGCAGTACTTC.